These 29 T cell receptor beta chains came from one sample sequenced in a study of B cell selection in AIRE deficiency. TCRdb's copy holds only in-frame clones and misses some; the assay was immunoSEQ multiplex PCR. The profile shows 1,500 to 2,000 clones, roughly 84% of them singletons. Regulatory T cells were sorted as CD4+CD25hiCD127low/negative. Sequencing was carried out using CD4+CD25+ Tregs sorted from PBMCs. The receptors originated from a human donor in good health.

The chain recombines TRBV6-1 with TRBJ1-5, with a tentative D call TRBD1 (5 bases). Germline V gives CDR1 MNHNS, CDR2 SASEGT. The V and J ends lost 3 bases and 5 bases respectively, with 8 bases between them. This CDR3 is 13 amino acids long. CDR3 sequence (DNA): TGTGCCAGCAGTGACGACAGAGATCAGCCCCAGCATTTT. It encodes CASSDDRDQPQHF.

This sequence joins TRBV27 and TRBJ2-1; 10 bases map to TRBD1. CDR1 is MNHEY, CDR2 SMNVEV, per germline (reference sequence). This CDR3 comprises 16 residues. Trimming removed 7 bases from V and 1 base from J; junction bases left unmatched: 7. CDR3 sequence (DNA): TGTGCCAGCAACGACCAGGACAGGGGGTCCTACAATGAGCAGTTCTTC. This sequence encodes CASNDQDRGSYNEQFF.

This chain joins TRBV11-1 and TRBJ2-5, with a tentative D call TRBD1 (5 bases). V was shortened by 6 bases and J by 5 bases, with 10 bases between the two germline ends. This CDR3 spans 12 amino acids. Germline V CDR1 and CDR2: SGHAT, FQDESV (reference sequence). Here the CDR3 reads CASRTAGETQYF. In DNA, the CDR3 is TGTGCCAGCAGGACAGCTGGGGAGACCCAGTACTTC.

The rearrangement links TRBV7-2 to TRBJ1-1, with D possibly being TRBD1 (5 bases). Trimming removed 5 bases at V and 4 bases at J, with 17 bases between. Per germline, CDR1 SGHTA and CDR2 FQGNSA. The CDR3 extends over 15 amino acids. CDR3 loop: CASSLQAALGTEAFF. CDR3 in DNA: TGTGCCAGCAGCCTACAGGCAGCCTTGGGCACTGAAGCTTTCTTT.

This clone appeared a few times. The chain uses TRBV9 and TRBJ1-1, with D perhaps matching TRBD1 (5 bases). The V end was cut by 0 bases, the J end by 4 bases, with 13 bases between. The germline CDR1 and CDR2 sequences are SGDLS and YYNGEE. The CDR3 is made up of 15 amino acids. The CDR3 loop is CASSVGVWGGTEAFF. The CDR3 DNA reads as TGTGCCAGCAGCGTAGGGGTTTGGGGGGGCACTGAAGCTTTCTTT. The full variable domain, with the rest looked up from reference TRBV9 and TRBJ1-1, is DSGVTQTPKHLITATGQRVTLRCSPRSGDLSVYWYQQSLDQGLQFLIQYYNGEERAKGNILERFSAQQFPDLHSELNLSSLELGDSALYFCASSVGVWGGTEAFFGQGTRLTVV.

J is TRBJ2-7 and V is TRBV7-9, with D uncertain. This CDR3 is built from 17 residues. The ends were cut back, 3 bases at V and 0 bases at J, with 18 bases in the middle. From germline, CDR1 is SEHNR and CDR2 FQNEAQ (reference sequence). CDR3 bases: TGTGCCAGCAGCTTTTCACGCTTGGGCCGTAGCTCCTACGAGCAGTACTTC. Protein sequence: CASSFSRLGRSSYEQYF. The full variable domain, rest sourced from reference TRBV7-9 and TRBJ2-7, is DTGVSQNPRHKITKRGQNVTFRCDPISEHNRLYWYRQTLGQGPEFLTYFQNEAQLEKSRLLSDRFSAERPKGSFSTLEIQRTEQGDSAMYLCASSFSRLGRSSYEQYFGPGTRLTVT.

This chain joins TRBV28 and TRBJ1-2; D uncertain. Between the trimmed V and J ends, which lost 5 bases and 5 bases, there was a span of 12 bases. CDR1 and CDR2 from the germline V gene are MDHEN and SYDVKM. The CDR3 contains 13 residues. The CDR3 is CASSPRDVYGYTF. In nucleotides, the CDR3 is TGTGCCAGCAGTCCTCGGGATGTATATGGCTACACCTTC.

V and J are TRBV20-1 and TRBJ2-3; no definite D call. In germline, CDR1 is DFQATT, CDR2 SNEGSKA (reference sequence). V shed 5 bases and J shed 1 base, with 4 bases lying between them. CDR3 length: 11 residues. The CDR3 sequence is CSASGTDTQYF. In DNA form, the CDR3 reads TGCAGTGCTTCCGGCACAGATACGCAGTATTTT.

CDR3 sequence reads: CASSLGRAYGSYNEQFF. In nucleotides, the CDR3 is TGCGCCAGCAGCTTGGGGCGGGCCTACGGCTCCTACAATGAGCAGTTCTTC. The chain links TRBV5-1 to TRBJ2-1; tentative D call: TRBD2 (5 bases). The germline gives CDR1 SGHRS, CDR2 YFSETQ. The CDR3 has 17 residues. With 0 bases removed from V and 0 bases from J, the gap between germline ends came to 13 bases.

The CDR3: CASSLGQVPSPQHF. CDR3 nucleotide sequence: TGCGCCAGCAGTCTCGGACAGGTCCCCAGCCCCCAGCATTTT. V is TRBV4-1 and J is TRBJ1-5; 7 bases match TRBD1. V lost 6 bases to trimming and J lost 10 bases; unmatched junction nucleotides: 12. Germline V gene lookup returns CDR1 MGHRA and CDR2 YSYEKL. The CDR3 is 14 residues long.

This chain uses TRBV28 with TRBJ1-3; D is perhaps TRBD1 (5 bases). The V gene lost 3 bases and the J gene lost 5 bases, with 23 bases spanning the gap. The germline V gene has CDR1 MDHEN and CDR2 SYDVKM. CDR3 size: 18 residues. In DNA, the CDR3 is TGTGCCAGCAGTTTCCCCCCTACCCTCCTGGACAACAGAAACACCATATATTTT. Its translation is CASSFPPTLLDNRNTIYF.

The chain couples TRBV2 to TRBJ2-5; D is possibly TRBD2 (6 bases). Trimming removed 5 bases from V and 9 bases from J, with 19 bases in between. The CDR3 covers 14 residues. CDR1 and CDR2 (germline): SNHLY, FYNNEI. The CDR3 DNA reads as TGTGCCAGCAGTATTCGGGGCTCCCCGGGGGCCCAGTACTTC. Translated, it gives CASSIRGSPGAQYF. The entire variable domain, with the rest obtained from reference TRBV2 and TRBJ2-5, is as follows: EPEVTQTPSHQVTQMGQEVILRCVPISNHLYFYWYRQILGQKVEFLVSFYNNEISEKSEIFDDQFSVERPDGSNFTLKIRSTKLEDSAMYFCASSIRGSPGAQYFGPGTRLLVL.

V gene TRBV19 combines with J gene TRBJ2-4; D possibly matches TRBD1 or TRBD2 (5 bases each). The V end was cut by 3 bases, the J end by 1 base, with 10 bases between. The CDR3 is 15 residues long. CDR1 LNHDA and CDR2 SQIVND come from the germline V gene (reference sequence). CDR3 in amino acids: CASSIGGSAKNIQYF. As DNA, the CDR3 is TGTGCCAGTAGTATTGGGGGTTCGGCCAAAAACATTCAGTACTTC.

The chain carries TRBV29-1 and TRBJ2-3; 8 positions match TRBD2. The CDR3 runs to 15 residues. Germline V gene lookup returns CDR1 SQVTM and CDR2 ANQGSEA. With V trimmed by 7 bases and J by 0 bases, 9 bases remained unmatched. The CDR3 DNA sequence: TGCAGCGCCACTAGCGGCCGTACTAGCACAGATACGCAGTATTTT. Its translation: CSATSGRTSTDTQYF.

V gene TRBV20-1 combines with J gene TRBJ1-5; D is ambiguous. Trimming stripped 4 bases from V and 5 bases from J, with 0 bases between. The germline V gene encodes CDR1 DFQATT and CDR2 SNEGSKA (reference sequence). The length of the CDR3 is 9 residues. This CDR3 is CSANQPQHF. For the CDR3, the DNA is TGCAGTGCTAATCAGCCCCAGCATTTT.

The V gene is TRBV5-6, the J gene TRBJ2-3; 8 positions agree with TRBD1. The CDR3 runs 15 residues. Germline V gene sequence: CDR1 SGHDT, CDR2 YYEEEE. Germline trimming cut 1 base from V and 2 bases from J; bases unmatched to any gene: 3. In nucleotides, the CDR3 is TGTGCCAGCAGCTTGCGGACAGGGCTCACAGATACGCAGTATTTT. It codes for CASSLRTGLTDTQYF. The variable domain in full, completed from reference TRBV5-6 and TRBJ2-3, reads DAGVTQSPTHLIKTRGQQVTLRCSPKSGHDTVSWYQQALGQGPQFIFQYYEEEERQRGNFPDRFSGHQFPNYSSELNVNALLLGDSALYLCASSLRTGLTDTQYFGPGTRLTVL.

CDR3 region: CASSIARFANTGELFF. CDR3 sequence (DNA): TGTGCCAGTAGTATAGCCCGGTTCGCGAACACCGGGGAGCTGTTTTTT. The rearrangement uses TRBV19 and TRBJ2-2, with D hard to call. The length of the CDR3 is 16 residues. Trimming left V 1 base short and J 0 bases short, with 9 bases between. The germline gives CDR1 LNHDA, CDR2 SQIVND (reference sequence).

The chain has TRBV5-4 and TRBJ2-2; D remains unclear. The V end was cut by 0 bases, the J end by 1 base, with 10 bases between. Germline assignment: CDR1 SGHNT and CDR2 YYREEE (reference sequence). The CDR3 runs to 16 residues. The CDR3 reads CASSLEMNLNTGELFF. The CDR3 coding sequence is TGTGCCAGCAGCTTGGAAATGAATCTGAACACCGGGGAGCTGTTTTTT.

The rearrangement uses TRBV10-3 and TRBJ2-7; no reliable D call. Germline CDR1 and CDR2: ENHRY and SYGVKD. The CDR3 has 12 amino acids. Trimming left V 10 bases short and J 0 bases short, with 10 bases between. The CDR3 here is CATLTRSYEQYF. CDR3 DNA: TGTGCCACCCTGACCCGCTCCTACGAGCAGTACTTC.

The rearrangement uses TRBV6-1 and TRBJ1-1; TRBD1 might be the D (5 bases). The CDR3 length is 16 residues. The V end was cut by 2 bases, the J end by 0 bases, with 13 bases between. Germline V lookup: CDR1 MNHNS, CDR2 SASEGT. CDR3 bases: TGTGCCAGCAGTGAAACCTTGGGGCAGCTGAACACTGAAGCTTTCTTT. Translating it yields CASSETLGQLNTEAFF.

The chain has TRBV9 and TRBJ1-4, with 8 bases fitting TRBD1. CDR1 and CDR2 (germline): SGDLS, YYNGEE. Unmatched junction bases numbered 11, after V lost 3 bases and J lost 13 bases. The CDR3 sequence is 14 residues long. CDR3 in amino acids: CASSDTDRGRRLFF. Written as DNA, the CDR3 is TGTGCCAGCAGCGACACCGACAGGGGTCGAAGACTGTTTTTT.

J is TRBJ2-3 and V is TRBV5-4; no firm D call. The CDR3 loop spans 14 amino acids. Trimming cost V 2 bases and J 1 base, with 8 bases left between them. Germline CDR1 and CDR2: SGHNT and YYREEE (reference sequence). The DNA of the CDR3 is TGTGCCAGCAGCTTTGAGCCGCGCACAGATACGCAGTATTTT. It specifies CASSFEPRTDTQYF.

The chain uses TRBV28 and TRBJ1-5; D is unclear. Deletions cut 5 bases from V and 5 bases from J, with 13 bases between. Germline-derived CDR1 and CDR2 are MDHEN and SYDVKM. The CDR3 is 14 residues long. This chain's CDR3 is CASSPPKGYQPQHF. The CDR3, as DNA: TGTGCCAGCAGTCCCCCCAAAGGGTATCAGCCCCAGCATTTT.

This clone has just one count. The CDR3 region is CASSLSTGGAEQFF. CDR3 nucleotides: TGTGCCAGCAGTTTATCCACGGGGGGGGCTGAGCAGTTCTTC. This rearrangement joins TRBV28 to TRBJ2-1; 8 nucleotides agree with TRBD2. The J segment lost 9 bases and the V segment lost 1 base, leaving 5 bases of the junction unmatched. Germline V lookup: CDR1 MDHEN, CDR2 SYDVKM. There are 14 residues in the CDR3.

The rearrangement joins TRBV2 to TRBJ1-2; no reliable D call. The CDR3 length is 11 residues. Germline-derived CDR1 and CDR2 are SNHLY and FYNNEI. Trimming took off 5 bases at V and 4 bases at J, with 5 bases between the two ends. Written as DNA, the CDR3 is TGTGCCAGCAGTAACACCTATGGCTACACCTTC. This gives the protein CASSNTYGYTF.

As concerns this clone: This sample also contains other DNA sequences that code for the same CDR3. The chain has TRBV27 and TRBJ2-7; D is ambiguous. Trimming left V 6 bases short and J 3 bases short, with 9 bases between. The V gene's germline CDR1 is MNHEY and CDR2 SMNVEV (reference sequence). The CDR3 runs 12 residues. The CDR3 nucleotides read TGTGCCAGCAGCCCAAACCTCTACGAGCAGTACTTC. Translating gives CASSPNLYEQYF.

This clone came up once. The genes are TRBV5-4 and TRBJ2-5; possibly TRBD1 for D (5 bases). The CDR3 runs to 13 residues. V lost 2 bases and J 9 bases, leaving 14 bases between the germline ends. The V gene's germline CDR1 is SGHNT and CDR2 YYREEE (reference sequence). This CDR3 is CASSLDSLAAQYF. For the CDR3, the DNA is TGTGCCAGCAGCTTAGACAGTCTCGCGGCCCAGTACTTC.

V gene TRBV11-2 combines with J gene TRBJ2-3; no clear D. The germline CDR1 and CDR2 sequences are SGHAT and FQNNGV. V was shortened by 3 bases and J by 0 bases, with 4 bases between the two germline ends. There are 13 residues in the CDR3. The CDR3 DNA reads as TGTGCCAGCAGCTTCGCCAGCACAGATACGCAGTATTTT. Protein product: CASSFASTDTQYF.

This rearrangement joins TRBV29-1 to TRBJ2-2, with a weak D call TRBD2 (5 bases). Per the germline V gene, CDR1 is SQVTM and CDR2 is ANQGSEA. CDR3 length equals 14 residues. The V and J ends lost 4 bases and 5 bases respectively, with 14 bases between them. CDR3 coding DNA: TGCAGCGTTGGTGGTGTCGGGGTTACCGGGGAGCTGTTTTTT. Its protein product is CSVGGVGVTGELFF.